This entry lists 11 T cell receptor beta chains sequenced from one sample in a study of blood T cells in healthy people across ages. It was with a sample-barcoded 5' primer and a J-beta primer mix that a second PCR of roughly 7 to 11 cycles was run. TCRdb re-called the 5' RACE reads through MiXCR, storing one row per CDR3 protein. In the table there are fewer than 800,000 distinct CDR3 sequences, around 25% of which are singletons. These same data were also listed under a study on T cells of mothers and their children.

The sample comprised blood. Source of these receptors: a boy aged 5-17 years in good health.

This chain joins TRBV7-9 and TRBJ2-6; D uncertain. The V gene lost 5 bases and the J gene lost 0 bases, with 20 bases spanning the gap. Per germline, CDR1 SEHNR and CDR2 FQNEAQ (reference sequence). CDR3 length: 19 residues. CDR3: CASSPHVRSFSSGANVLTF. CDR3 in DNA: TGTGCCAGCAGCCCTCACGTCCGATCCTTCTCCTCTGGGGCCAACGTCCTGACTTTC.

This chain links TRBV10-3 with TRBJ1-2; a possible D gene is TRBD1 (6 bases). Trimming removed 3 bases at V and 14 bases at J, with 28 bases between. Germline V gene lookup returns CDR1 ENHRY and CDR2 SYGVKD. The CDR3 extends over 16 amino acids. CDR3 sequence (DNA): TGTGCCATCAGTGACCCCGCGGGCACAGAGGGGGTATCGCGGACCTTC. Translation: CAISDPAGTEGVSRTF.

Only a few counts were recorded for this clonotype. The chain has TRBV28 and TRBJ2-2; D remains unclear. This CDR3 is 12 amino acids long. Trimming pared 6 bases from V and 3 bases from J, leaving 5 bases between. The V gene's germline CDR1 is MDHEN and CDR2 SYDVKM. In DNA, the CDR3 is TGTGCCAGCAGGGATTACACCGGGGAGCTGTTTTTT. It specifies CASRDYTGELFF.

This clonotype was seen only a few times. The CDR3 DNA is TGCAGCGTTCGTAGGGAGTCAGAGACCCAGTACTTC. Translating gives CSVRRESETQYF. The gene calls are TRBV29-1 and TRBJ2-5; D is perhaps TRBD2 (5 bases). There are 12 residues in the CDR3. V shed 5 bases and J shed 4 bases, with 11 bases lying between them. Germline V CDR1 and CDR2: SQVTM, ANQGSEA.

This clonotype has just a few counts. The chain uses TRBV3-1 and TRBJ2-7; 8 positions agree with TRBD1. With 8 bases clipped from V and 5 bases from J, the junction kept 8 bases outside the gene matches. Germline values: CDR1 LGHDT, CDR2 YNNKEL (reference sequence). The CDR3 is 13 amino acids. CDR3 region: CASGTGGSNEQYF. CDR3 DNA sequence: TGTGCCAGCGGAACAGGGGGTAGCAACGAGCAGTACTTC.

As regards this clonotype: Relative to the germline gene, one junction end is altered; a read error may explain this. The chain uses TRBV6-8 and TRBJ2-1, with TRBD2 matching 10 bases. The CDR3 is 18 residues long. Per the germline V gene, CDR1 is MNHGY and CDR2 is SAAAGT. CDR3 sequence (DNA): TGTGCCTGCAGTTTCGACAGGGGAAGGCTAGCGGGAGACGATGAGCAGTTCTTC. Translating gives CACSFDRGRLAGDDEQFF.

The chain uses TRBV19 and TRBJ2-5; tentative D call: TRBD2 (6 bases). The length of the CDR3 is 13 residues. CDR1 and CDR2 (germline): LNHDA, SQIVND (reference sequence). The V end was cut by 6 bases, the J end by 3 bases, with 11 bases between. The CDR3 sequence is CASSSPGEETQYF. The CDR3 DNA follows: TGTGCCAGTAGCTCCCCGGGGGAAGAGACCCAGTACTTC.

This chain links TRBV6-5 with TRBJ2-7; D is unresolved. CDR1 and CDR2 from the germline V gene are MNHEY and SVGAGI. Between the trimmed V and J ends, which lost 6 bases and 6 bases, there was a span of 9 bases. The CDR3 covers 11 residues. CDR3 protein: CASRTQAEQYF. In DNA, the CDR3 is TGTGCCAGCAGAACCCAGGCCGAGCAGTACTTC.

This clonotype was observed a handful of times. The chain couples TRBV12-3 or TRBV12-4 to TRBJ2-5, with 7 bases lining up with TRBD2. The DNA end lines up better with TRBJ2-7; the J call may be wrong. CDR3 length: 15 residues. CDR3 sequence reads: CASTLLPGGQYEQYF. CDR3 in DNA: TGTGCCAGCACGCTCCTCCCGGGAGGCCAGTACGAGCAGTACTTC.

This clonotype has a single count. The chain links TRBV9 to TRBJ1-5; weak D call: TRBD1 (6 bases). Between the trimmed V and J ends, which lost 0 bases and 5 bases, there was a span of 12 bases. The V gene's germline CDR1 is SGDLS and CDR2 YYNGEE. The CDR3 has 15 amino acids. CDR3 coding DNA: TGTGCCAGCAGCGTAGGGGGGGCGCGGGATCAGCCCCAGCATTTT. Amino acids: CASSVGGARDQPQHF.

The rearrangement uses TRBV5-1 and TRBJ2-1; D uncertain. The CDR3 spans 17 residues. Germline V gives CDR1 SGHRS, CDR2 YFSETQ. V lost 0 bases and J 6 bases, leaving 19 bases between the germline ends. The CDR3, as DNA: TGCGCCAGCAGCTTGGCCGGCTTGAATTCATACCTCAATGAGCAGTTCTTC. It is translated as CASSLAGLNSYLNEQFF.